This TCR beta chain was obtained from a study of blood T cell repertoires in COVID-19. Study details: Samples taken during acute and convalescent COVID-19 were collected in the United States, Italy and Spain.

Per the authors' pipeline: Reference gene primer amplification yielded estimated nucleated cell counts. The protocol was immunoSEQ multiplex PCR, while the TCRdb copy is restricted to in-frame clones and leaves out a portion. The DNA gave D and trimming, while V, J and clone size come from that table. Of 300,000 to 350,000 clones listed, around nine tenths are singletons. Study members were between roughly 18 and 89 years old and lived in 25 or so US regions. Assignment of participants to cohorts was predicated upon participant-reported clinical history. The CDR3 consists of 14 residues. Trimming removed 0 bases from V and 1 base from J, with 6 bases in between. Germline V gene sequence: CDR1 LNHNV, CDR2 YYDKDF (reference sequence). With respect to this clone: In the same sample, other DNA sequences code for this CDR3.

The TCR was taken from a man aged 25 to 45 who had recovered from COVID-19. What was sequenced was PBMCs or T cells enriched from blood (not recorded which). The J gene is TRBJ1-1, the V gene TRBV15; no definite D call. The CDR3 region is CATSRDRGNTEAFF. In DNA form, the CDR3 reads TGTGCCACCAGCAGAGATCGAGGGAACACTGAAGCTTTCTTT.